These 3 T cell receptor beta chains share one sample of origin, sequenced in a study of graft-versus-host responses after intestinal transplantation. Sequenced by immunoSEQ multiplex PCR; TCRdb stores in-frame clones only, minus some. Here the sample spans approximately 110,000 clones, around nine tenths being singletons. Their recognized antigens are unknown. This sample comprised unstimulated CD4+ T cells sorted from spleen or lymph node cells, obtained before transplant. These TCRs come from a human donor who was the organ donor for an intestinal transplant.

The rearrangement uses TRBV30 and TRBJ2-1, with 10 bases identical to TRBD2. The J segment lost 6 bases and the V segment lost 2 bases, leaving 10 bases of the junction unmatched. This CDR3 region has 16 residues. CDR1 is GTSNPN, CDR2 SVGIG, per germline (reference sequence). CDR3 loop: CAWSPSSGRMSNEQFF. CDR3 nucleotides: TGTGCCTGGAGTCCCTCTAGCGGGAGAATGTCCAATGAGCAGTTCTTC. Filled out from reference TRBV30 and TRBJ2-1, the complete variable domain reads SQTIHQWPATLVQPVGSPLSLECTVEGTSNPNLYWYRQAAGRGLQLLFYSVGIGQISSEVPQNLSASRPQDRQFILSSKKLLLSDSGFYLCAWSPSSGRMSNEQFFGPGTRLTVL.

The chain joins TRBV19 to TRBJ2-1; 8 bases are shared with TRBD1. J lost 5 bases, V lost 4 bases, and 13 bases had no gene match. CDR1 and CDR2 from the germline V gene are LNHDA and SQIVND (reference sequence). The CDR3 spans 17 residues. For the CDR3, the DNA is TGTGCCAGTAGTAAAACTTTACAGGGGGTCGGGAACAATGAGCAGTTCTTC. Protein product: CASSKTLQGVGNNEQFF.

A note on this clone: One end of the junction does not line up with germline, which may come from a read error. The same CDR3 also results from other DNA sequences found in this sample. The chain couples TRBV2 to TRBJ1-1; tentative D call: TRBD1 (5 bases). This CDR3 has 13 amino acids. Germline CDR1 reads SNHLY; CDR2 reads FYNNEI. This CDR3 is CASSEDMKTEAFF. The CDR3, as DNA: TGTGCCAGCAGTGAGGACATGAAGACTGAAGCTTTCTTT.